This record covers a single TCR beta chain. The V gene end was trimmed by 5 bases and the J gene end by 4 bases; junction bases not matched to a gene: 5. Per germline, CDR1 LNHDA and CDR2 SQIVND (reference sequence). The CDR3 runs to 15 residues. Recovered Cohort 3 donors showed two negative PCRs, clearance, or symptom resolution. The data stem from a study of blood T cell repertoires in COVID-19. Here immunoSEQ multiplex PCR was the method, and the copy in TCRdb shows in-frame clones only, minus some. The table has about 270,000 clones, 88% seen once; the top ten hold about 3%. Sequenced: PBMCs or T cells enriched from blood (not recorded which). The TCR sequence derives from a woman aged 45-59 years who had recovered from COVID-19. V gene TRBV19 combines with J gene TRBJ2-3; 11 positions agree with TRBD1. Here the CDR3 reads CASSDLGQGADTQYF. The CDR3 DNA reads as TGTGCCAGTAGTGACCTGGGACAGGGGGCAGATACGCAGTATTTT.